The 16 T cell receptor beta chains reported below all come from one sample, sequenced in a study of T cell responses to AZD1222 COVID-19 vaccine. This table comes from immunoSEQ multiplex PCR, and its TCRdb copy is limited to in-frame clones, with some not included. The sample lists approximately 90,000 clones, about 90% occurring once. The material sequenced was peripheral blood, taken on day 0 of AZD1222 vaccination. All receptors derive from an adult in good health.

The chain couples TRBV19 to TRBJ2-2; D is unresolved. The CDR3 loop spans 13 amino acids. V lost 5 bases, J lost 6 bases, and 10 bases lay in between. The germline V gene has CDR1 LNHDA and CDR2 SQIVND (reference sequence). Written as DNA, the CDR3 is TGTGCCAGTAGTCCCAGCTTACCCGGGGAGCTGTTTTTT. Its translation: CASSPSLPGELFF.

CDR3 in DNA: TGCGCCAGCAGCTTGGTGAGCGAGGGCCACGAGCAGTACTTC. Residues: CASSLVSEGHEQYF. The V and J genes are TRBV5-1 and TRBJ2-7; D is possibly TRBD2 (5 bases). The germline V and J ends were trimmed by 0 bases and 5 bases, with 12 bases remaining between them. This CDR3 contains 14 residues. Germline V gene lookup returns CDR1 SGHRS and CDR2 YFSETQ.

The chain links TRBV6-5 to TRBJ2-7, with 7 bases lining up with TRBD2. The CDR3 runs 11 residues. V gave up 11 bases and J gave up 5 bases; unmatched junction bases: 6. Germline loops: CDR1 MNHEY, CDR2 SVGAGI. CDR3 amino acids: CAGGGRHEQYF. The CDR3 region has the DNA TGTGCCGGCGGGGGACGCCACGAGCAGTACTTC.

This clone was observed a single time. The chain joins TRBV19 to TRBJ2-3; TRBD1 matches 8 bases. Trimming removed 2 bases from V and 2 bases from J; junction bases left unmatched: 3. The germline CDR1 and CDR2 sequences are LNHDA and SQIVND (reference sequence). CDR3 length: 15 residues. The CDR3, as DNA: TGTGCCAGTAGTATATACAGGGGGGTCACAGATACGCAGTATTTT. This translates into CASSIYRGVTDTQYF.

The chain recombines TRBV5-4 with TRBJ2-1; TRBD2 might be the D (6 bases). The CDR3 totals 13 residues. Germline lookup yields CDR1 SGHNT and CDR2 YYREEE (reference sequence). V was shortened by 7 bases and J by 0 bases, with 8 bases between the two germline ends. The DNA for the CDR3 is TGTGCCAGCGGGGGACTCTCCTACAATGAGCAGTTCTTC. Translation gives CASGGLSYNEQFF.

This chain uses TRBV6-5 with TRBJ2-2; D tentatively reads TRBD1 or TRBD2 (5 bases each). V shed 2 bases and J shed 0 bases, with 10 bases lying between them. This CDR3 spans 16 amino acids. The germline V gene has CDR1 MNHEY and CDR2 SVGAGI. The CDR3 DNA reads TGTGCCAGCAGTTACCACGGGACCCCGAACACCGGGGAGCTGTTTTTT. Its translation: CASSYHGTPNTGELFF.

J is TRBJ1-6 and V is TRBV6-2 or TRBV6-3, with D uncertain. CDR3 length: 17 amino acids. With 2 bases removed from V and 0 bases from J, the gap between germline ends came to 11 bases. Germline lookup yields CDR1 MNHEY and CDR2 SVGEGT. The CDR3 DNA follows: TGTGCCAGCAGTTACAGGACGGAGAGCTCCTATAATTCACCCCTCCACTTT. Protein: CASSYRTESSYNSPLHF.

This clone appeared a single time. The chain has TRBV7-9 and TRBJ1-3; tentatively, D is TRBD1 (5 bases). The V end was cut by 4 bases, the J end by 5 bases, with 18 bases between. CDR1 and CDR2 (germline): SEHNR, FQNEAQ (reference sequence). This CDR3 is 16 amino acids long. CDR3 region: CASSSPAWGARNTIYF. The CDR3 DNA reads as TGTGCCAGCAGCTCGCCGGCCTGGGGCGCGCGAAACACCATATATTTT.

J is TRBJ2-1 and V is TRBV7-3, with D possibly TRBD2 on 5 matching bases. The CDR3 covers 13 residues. Trimming took 4 bases from V and 10 from J, leaving 14 bases between them. Per the germline V gene, CDR1 is SGHTA and CDR2 is FQGTGA. CDR3 sequence: CASSYGLSGEQFF. CDR3 sequence (DNA): TGTGCCAGCAGCTATGGACTCTCGGGGGAGCAGTTCTTC. Full variable domain (outside the CDR3, taken from reference TRBV7-3 and TRBJ2-1): GAGVSQTPSNKVTEKGKYVELRCDPISGHTALYWYRQSLGQGPEFLIYFQGTGAADDSGLPNDRFFAVRPEGSVSTLKIQRTERGDSAVYLCASSYGLSGEQFFGPGTRLTVL.

The chain combines TRBV2 with TRBJ1-2; tentatively, D is TRBD1 (6 bases). Trimming took 3 bases from V and 7 from J, leaving 18 bases between them. The CDR3 has 15 amino acids. Germline lookup yields CDR1 SNHLY and CDR2 FYNNEI. CDR3 bases: TGTGCCAGCAGTGATAACCGGGGTAGGGGGATTGGCTACACCTTC. It codes for CASSDNRGRGIGYTF.

The rearrangement joins TRBV13 to TRBJ1-1; no firm D call. CDR3 length: 14 residues. V lost 1 base and J 0 bases, leaving 6 bases between the germline ends. Germline V gene lookup returns CDR1 PRHDT and CDR2 FYEKMQ (reference sequence). The CDR3 DNA sequence: TGTGCCAGCAGCTTAGAACGGATGAACACTGAAGCTTTCTTT. This encodes CASSLERMNTEAFF.

The chain combines TRBV6-5 with TRBJ1-1, with D possibly TRBD1 on 6 matching bases. The germline CDR1 and CDR2 sequences are MNHEY and SVGAGI. V shed 8 bases and J shed 5 bases, with 12 bases lying between them. There are 12 residues in the CDR3. CDR3 DNA: TGTGCCAGCCATACCAGGGGTACTGAAGCTTTCTTT. It yields the protein CASHTRGTEAFF.

This rearrangement joins TRBV6-4 to TRBJ2-7, with 8 bases matching TRBD2. The CDR3 runs to 13 residues. After removal of 3 bases from V and 4 bases from J, the junction contained 2 bases not matched to a gene. Germline V gene lookup returns CDR1 MRHNA and CDR2 SNTAGT. In DNA, the CDR3 is TGTGCCAGCAGTGAGGTAGCGGGGTACGAGCAGTACTTC. This codes for CASSEVAGYEQYF.

This clone was seen a handful of times. The genes are TRBV9 and TRBJ1-6; 9 bases match TRBD1. The V gene's germline CDR1 is SGDLS and CDR2 YYNGEE. The CDR3 is 15 residues long. The J segment lost 7 bases and the V segment lost 5 bases, leaving 7 bases of the junction unmatched. CDR3 loop: CASSPGQGKNSPLHF. The CDR3 DNA reads TGTGCCAGCAGTCCCGGACAGGGGAAGAATTCACCCCTCCACTTT.

The chain has TRBV7-2 and TRBJ1-2; the D gene is possibly TRBD1 (6 bases). The CDR3 runs 14 residues. V lost 3 bases, J lost 5 bases, and 13 bases lay in between. Germline CDR1 SGHTA, CDR2 FQGNSA. CDR3 coding DNA: TGTGCCAGCAGCTTGGGTCCGGGACAATATGGCTACACCTTC. Protein: CASSLGPGQYGYTF. Drawing the rest from reference TRBV7-2 and TRBJ1-2, the complete variable domain is GAGVSQSPSNKVTEKGKDVELRCDPISGHTALYWYRQSLGQGLEFLIYFQGNSAPDKSGLPSDRFSAERTGGSVSTLTIQRTQQEDSAVYLCASSLGPGQYGYTFGSGTRLTVV.

The chain is built from TRBV6-5 and TRBJ2-7; 10 bases are a match to TRBD2. Germline values: CDR1 MNHEY, CDR2 SVGAGI. Trimming at V came to 11 bases and at J to 4 bases, leaving 8 bases not matched to a gene. The CDR3 length is 13 residues. The CDR3 spells CAYGGAGGYEQYF. Written as DNA, the CDR3 is TGTGCCTATGGGGGAGCGGGAGGGTACGAGCAGTACTTC.